A single sample is the source of the 5 T cell receptor beta chains below, sequenced in a study of Graves' ophthalmopathy and Graves' hyperthyroidism. The authors amplified TCR beta CDR3 regions, and they did so from RNA transcripts for repertoire sequencing. Second-round multiplex PCR came after first-round RT-PCR with HTBI primers. TCRdb reanalysed the multiplex PCR reads using MiXCR and keeps one entry per CDR3 protein. The sample records 400,000 or so distinct CDR3 sequences, approximately 17% being singletons. The sample taken for sequencing was peripheral blood. These receptors all stem from an adult woman with stable Graves' hyperthyroidism.

The table lists this clonotype with many counts. A much bigger clone sits one base away, suggesting this may be a read error. The V call is TRBV28, the J call TRBJ2-5; D may correspond to TRBD1 or TRBD2 (5 bases each). Trimming took off 5 bases at V and 3 bases at J, with 10 bases between the two ends. The CDR3 is 13 residues long. CDR1 is MDHEN, CDR2 SYDVKM, per germline. CDR3 DNA: TGTGCCAGCAGTCCCGGGACGAAAGAGACCCAGTACTTC. This encodes CASSPGTKETQYF.

This clonotype occurred many times. The chain carries TRBV12-3 or TRBV12-4 and TRBJ1-2; D gene ambiguous. The length of the CDR3 is 12 residues. V lost 6 bases, J lost 8 bases, and 13 bases lay in between. The CDR3 sequence is CASSYQLGGYTF. CDR3 sequence (DNA): TGTGCCAGCAGCTACCAGCTAGGGGGCTACACCTTC.

This clonotype was detected ten times or more. This rearrangement joins TRBV6-2 or TRBV6-3 to TRBJ2-7; no reliable D call. Trimming took off 4 bases at V and 6 bases at J, with 13 bases between the two ends. The germline V gene has CDR1 MNHEY and CDR2 SVGEGT. CDR3 length: 13 amino acids. Written as DNA, the CDR3 is TGTGCCAGCAGTTTTCGGAGTATGAGCGAGCAGTACTTC. This sequence encodes CASSFRSMSEQYF.

This clonotype occurred many times. V gene TRBV7-2 combines with J gene TRBJ2-5; no clear D gene. Per germline, CDR1 SGHTA and CDR2 FQGNSA. There are 15 residues in the CDR3. With 2 bases removed from V and 0 bases from J, the gap between germline ends came to 10 bases. The CDR3 is CASSLLMGYQETQYF. The CDR3 DNA reads as TGTGCCAGCAGCTTATTGATGGGATACCAAGAGACCCAGTACTTC.

The chain links TRBV4-1 to TRBJ1-3, with 7 bases lining up with TRBD1. CDR1 MGHRA and CDR2 YSYEKL come from the germline V gene. The V gene end was trimmed by 3 bases and the J gene end by 4 bases; junction bases not matched to a gene: 12. CDR3 size: 17 residues. The CDR3 sequence is CASSQPSVRGIGNTIYF. The CDR3 DNA sequence: TGCGCCAGCAGCCAGCCTTCAGTCAGGGGGATAGGAAACACCATATATTTT.